This T cell receptor (beta chain) was obtained from a study of T cell responses to AZD1222 COVID-19 vaccine. General observations from the study: It should be noted that donors were predominantly white British and more often female, and clonal diversity was possibly underestimated. With two AZD1222 doses given, Spike-specific TCR breadth and depth both rose.

The germline V gene has CDR1 SEHNR and CDR2 FQNEAQ (reference sequence). V gave up 2 bases and J gave up 10 bases, with 9 bases separating them. The CDR3 runs 12 residues. Profiling relied on immunoSEQ multiplex PCR, and the TCRdb table lists in-frame clones only, not all of them. The sample has 50,000 to 60,000 clones, approximately 89% seen once; the top ten hold about 15%. A word on this clone: Its antigen is not known.

The chain links TRBV7-9 to TRBJ2-1; D tentatively reads TRBD1 or TRBD2 (6 bases each). This receptor was identified in an adult in good health. The starting material was peripheral blood, obtained on day 0 of AZD1222 vaccination. The CDR3 bases are TGTGCCAGCAGCTTACGGGGGCCGGAGCAGTTCTTC. Amino acids: CASSLRGPEQFF.